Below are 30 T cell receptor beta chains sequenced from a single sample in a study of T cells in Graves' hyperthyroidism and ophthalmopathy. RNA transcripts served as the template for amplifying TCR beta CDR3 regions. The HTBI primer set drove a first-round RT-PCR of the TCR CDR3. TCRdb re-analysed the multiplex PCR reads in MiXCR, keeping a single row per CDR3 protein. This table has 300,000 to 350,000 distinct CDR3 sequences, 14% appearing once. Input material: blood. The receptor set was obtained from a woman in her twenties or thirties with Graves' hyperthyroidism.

The CDR3 DNA is TGCGCCAGCAGCCAAGCGACTAGCGGGAGCAAAATCCGTAGCTACGAGCAGTACTTC. This codes for CASSQATSGSKIRSYEQYF. The chain has TRBV4-1 and TRBJ2-7; TRBD2 matches at 12 bases. Trimming removed 1 base from V and 3 bases from J; junction bases left unmatched: 13. CDR1 and CDR2 from the germline V gene are MGHRA and YSYEKL. This CDR3 region has 19 residues.

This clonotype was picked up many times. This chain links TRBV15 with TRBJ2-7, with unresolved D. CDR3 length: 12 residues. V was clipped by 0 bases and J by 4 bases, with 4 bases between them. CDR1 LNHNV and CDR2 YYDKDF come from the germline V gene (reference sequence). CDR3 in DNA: TGTGCCACCAGCAGAGATCGGTACGAGCAGTACTTC. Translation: CATSRDRYEQYF.

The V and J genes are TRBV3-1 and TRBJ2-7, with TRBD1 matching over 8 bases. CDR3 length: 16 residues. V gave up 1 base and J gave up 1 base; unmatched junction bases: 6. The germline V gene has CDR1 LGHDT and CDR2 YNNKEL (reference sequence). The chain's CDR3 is CASSQGWTGNSYEQYF. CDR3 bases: TGTGCCAGCAGCCAAGGGTGGACAGGGAATTCCTACGAGCAGTACTTC.

The CDR3: CAWSVGYPSYEQYF. CDR3 DNA sequence: TGTGCCTGGAGTGTTGGCTACCCTTCTTACGAGCAGTACTTC. V gene TRBV30 combines with J gene TRBJ2-7, with D unresolved. Germline V gene lookup returns CDR1 GTSNPN and CDR2 SVGIG (reference sequence). V dropped 0 bases and J dropped 4 bases, with 13 bases sitting between them. The length of the CDR3 is 14 residues.

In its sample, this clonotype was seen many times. CDR3 loop: CASSQRGEQYF. In DNA, the CDR3 is TGTGCCAGCAGCCAAAGGGGCGAGCAGTACTTC. The rearrangement uses TRBV3-1 and TRBJ2-7, with TRBD1 as a possible D gene (5 bases). CDR3 length: 11 amino acids. Germline values: CDR1 LGHDT, CDR2 YNNKEL (reference sequence). V was trimmed by 2 bases and J by 6 bases, leaving 5 bases between them.

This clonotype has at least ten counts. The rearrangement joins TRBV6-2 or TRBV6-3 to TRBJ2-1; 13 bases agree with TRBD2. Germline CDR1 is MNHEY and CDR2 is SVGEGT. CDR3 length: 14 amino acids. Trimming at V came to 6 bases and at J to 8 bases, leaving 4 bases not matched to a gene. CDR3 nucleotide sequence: TGTGCCAGCAGCGGACTAGCGGGAGTAGATGAGCAGTTCTTC. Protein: CASSGLAGVDEQFF.

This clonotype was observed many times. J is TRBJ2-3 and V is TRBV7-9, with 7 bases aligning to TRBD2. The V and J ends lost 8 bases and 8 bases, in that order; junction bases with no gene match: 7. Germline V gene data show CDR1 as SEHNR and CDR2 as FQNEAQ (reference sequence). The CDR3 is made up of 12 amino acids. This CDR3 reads CASGGRGSTQYF. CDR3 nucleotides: TGTGCCAGCGGCGGGAGAGGGAGTACGCAGTATTTT.

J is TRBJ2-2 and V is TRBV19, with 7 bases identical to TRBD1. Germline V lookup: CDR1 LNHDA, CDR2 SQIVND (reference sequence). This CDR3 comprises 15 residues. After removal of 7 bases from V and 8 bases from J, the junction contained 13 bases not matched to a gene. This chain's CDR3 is CASIEQGPRRGELFF. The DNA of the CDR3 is TGTGCCAGTATAGAACAGGGGCCGCGTCGGGGGGAGCTGTTTTTT.

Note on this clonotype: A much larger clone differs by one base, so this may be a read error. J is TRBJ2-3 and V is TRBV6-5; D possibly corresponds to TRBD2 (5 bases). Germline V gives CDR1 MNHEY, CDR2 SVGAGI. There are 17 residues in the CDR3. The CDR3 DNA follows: TGTGCCAGCAGTTACTCGATAGCCGCGACTATCACAGATACGCGGTATTTT. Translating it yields CASSYSIAATITDTRYF.

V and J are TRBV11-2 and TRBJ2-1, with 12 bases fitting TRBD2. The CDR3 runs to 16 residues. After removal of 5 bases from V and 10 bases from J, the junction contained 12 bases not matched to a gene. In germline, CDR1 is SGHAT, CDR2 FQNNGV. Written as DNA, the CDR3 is TGTGCCAGCAGCCTAGGGGCTAGCGGGGGGGCTAGAGAGCAGTTCTTC. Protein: CASSLGASGGAREQFF.

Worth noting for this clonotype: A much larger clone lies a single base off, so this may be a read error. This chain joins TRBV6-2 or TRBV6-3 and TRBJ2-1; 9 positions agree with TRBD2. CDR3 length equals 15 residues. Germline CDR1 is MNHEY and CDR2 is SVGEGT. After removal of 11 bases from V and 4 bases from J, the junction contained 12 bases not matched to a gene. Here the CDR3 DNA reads TGTGCCGTCCAATCCCTAGCGGGGATATACAATGAGCAGTTCTTC. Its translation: CAVQSLAGIYNEQFF.

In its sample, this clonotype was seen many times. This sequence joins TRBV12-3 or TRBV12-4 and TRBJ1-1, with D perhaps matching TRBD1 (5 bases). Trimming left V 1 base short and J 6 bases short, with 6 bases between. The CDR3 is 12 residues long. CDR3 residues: CASSLEGSEAFF. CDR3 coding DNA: TGTGCCAGCAGTTTAGAGGGGTCTGAAGCTTTCTTT.

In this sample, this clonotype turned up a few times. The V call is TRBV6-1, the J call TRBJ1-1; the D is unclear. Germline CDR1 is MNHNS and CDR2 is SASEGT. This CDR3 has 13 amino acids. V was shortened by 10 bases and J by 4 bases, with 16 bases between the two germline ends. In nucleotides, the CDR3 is TGTGCCACGCTGCTAGGGCTCGGCACTGAAGCTTTCTTT. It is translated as CATLLGLGTEAFF.

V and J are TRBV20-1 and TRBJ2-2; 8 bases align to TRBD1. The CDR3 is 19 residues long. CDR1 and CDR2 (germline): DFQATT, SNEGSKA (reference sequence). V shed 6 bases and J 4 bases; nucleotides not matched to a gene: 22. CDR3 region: CSAPNRRTGPVGGTGELFF. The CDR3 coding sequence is TGCAGTGCCCCAAATCGTAGGACAGGGCCGGTCGGGGGCACCGGGGAGCTGTTTTTT.

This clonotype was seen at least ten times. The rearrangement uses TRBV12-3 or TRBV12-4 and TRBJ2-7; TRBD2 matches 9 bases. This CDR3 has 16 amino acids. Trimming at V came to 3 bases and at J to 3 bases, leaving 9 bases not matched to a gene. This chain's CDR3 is CASSFGGRARNYEQYF. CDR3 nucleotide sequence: TGTGCCAGCAGTTTCGGCGGGAGGGCCCGGAACTACGAGCAGTACTTC.

The CDR3 reads CSALGLAGHNEQFF. In DNA, the CDR3 is TGCAGTGCCCTCGGACTAGCGGGGCACAATGAGCAGTTCTTC. This chain uses TRBV20-1 with TRBJ2-1, with TRBD2 identical over 12 bases. The germline V gene encodes CDR1 DFQATT and CDR2 SNEGSKA (reference sequence). With V trimmed by 6 bases and J by 5 bases, 5 bases remained unmatched. This CDR3 contains 14 residues.

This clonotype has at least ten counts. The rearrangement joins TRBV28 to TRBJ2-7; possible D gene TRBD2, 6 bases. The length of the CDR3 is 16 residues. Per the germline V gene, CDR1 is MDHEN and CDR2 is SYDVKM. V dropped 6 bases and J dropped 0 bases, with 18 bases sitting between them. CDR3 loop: CASRASGSGPSYEQYF. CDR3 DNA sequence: TGTGCCAGCAGGGCCTCTGGCAGCGGGCCCTCCTACGAGCAGTACTTC.

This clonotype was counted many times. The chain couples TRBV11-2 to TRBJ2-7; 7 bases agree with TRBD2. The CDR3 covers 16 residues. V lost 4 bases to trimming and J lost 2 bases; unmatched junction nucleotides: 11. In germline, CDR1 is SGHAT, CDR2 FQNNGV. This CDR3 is CASSSPAGRAAYEQYF. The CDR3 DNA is TGTGCCAGCAGCTCCCCGGCGGGGAGGGCCGCCTACGAGCAGTACTTC.

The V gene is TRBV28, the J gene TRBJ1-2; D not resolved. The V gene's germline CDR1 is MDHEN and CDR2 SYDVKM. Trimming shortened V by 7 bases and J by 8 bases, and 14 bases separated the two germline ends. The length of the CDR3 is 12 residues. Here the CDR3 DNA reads TGTGCCAGCACCGGTTGGGTGGGCGGCTACACCTTC. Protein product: CASTGWVGGYTF.

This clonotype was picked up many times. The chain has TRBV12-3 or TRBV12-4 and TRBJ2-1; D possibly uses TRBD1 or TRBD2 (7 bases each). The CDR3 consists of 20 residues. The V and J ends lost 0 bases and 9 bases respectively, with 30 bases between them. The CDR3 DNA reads TGTGCCAGCAGTTTAGCGTTTCAGGGGGGACCCGGGACTATGCAGGTTGAGCAGTTCTTC. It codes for CASSLAFQGGPGTMQVEQFF.

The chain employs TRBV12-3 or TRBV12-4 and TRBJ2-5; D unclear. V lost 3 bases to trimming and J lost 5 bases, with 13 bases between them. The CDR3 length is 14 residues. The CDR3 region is CASSLVPQVETQYF. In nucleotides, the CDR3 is TGTGCCAGCAGTTTGGTCCCGCAGGTCGAGACCCAGTACTTC.

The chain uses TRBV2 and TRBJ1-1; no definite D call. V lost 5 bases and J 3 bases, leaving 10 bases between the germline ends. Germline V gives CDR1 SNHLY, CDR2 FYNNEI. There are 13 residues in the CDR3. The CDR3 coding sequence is TGTGCCAGCAGTCCACCACTGGACACTGAAGCTTTCTTT. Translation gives CASSPPLDTEAFF.

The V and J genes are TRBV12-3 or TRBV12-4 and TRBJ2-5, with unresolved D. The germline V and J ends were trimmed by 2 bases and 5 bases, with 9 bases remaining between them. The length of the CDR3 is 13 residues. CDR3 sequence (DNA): TGTGCCAGCAGTTTACAGGTCGGGGAGACCCAGTACTTC. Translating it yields CASSLQVGETQYF.

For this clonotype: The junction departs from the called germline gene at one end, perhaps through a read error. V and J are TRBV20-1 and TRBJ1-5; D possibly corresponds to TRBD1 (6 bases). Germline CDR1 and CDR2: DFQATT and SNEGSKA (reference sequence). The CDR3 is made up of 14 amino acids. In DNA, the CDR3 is TGCGGTGCTAGAGAAGTGGGGGCGGACCAGCCCCAGCATTTT. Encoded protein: CGAREVGADQPQHF.

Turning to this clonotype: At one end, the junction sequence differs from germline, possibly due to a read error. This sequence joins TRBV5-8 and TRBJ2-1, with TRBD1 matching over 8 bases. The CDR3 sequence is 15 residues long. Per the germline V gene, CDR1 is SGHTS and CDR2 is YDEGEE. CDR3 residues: CASESVRGLNNEQLF. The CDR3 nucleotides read TGTGCCAGCGAATCGGTCAGGGGGCTAAACAATGAGCAGCTCTTC.

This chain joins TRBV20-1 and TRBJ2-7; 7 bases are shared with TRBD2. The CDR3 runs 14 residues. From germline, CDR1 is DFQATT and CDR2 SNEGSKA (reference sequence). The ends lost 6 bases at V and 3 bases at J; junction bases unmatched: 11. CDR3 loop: CSAGRLAVDYEQYF. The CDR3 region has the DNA TGCAGTGCAGGAAGACTAGCAGTTGACTACGAGCAGTACTTC.

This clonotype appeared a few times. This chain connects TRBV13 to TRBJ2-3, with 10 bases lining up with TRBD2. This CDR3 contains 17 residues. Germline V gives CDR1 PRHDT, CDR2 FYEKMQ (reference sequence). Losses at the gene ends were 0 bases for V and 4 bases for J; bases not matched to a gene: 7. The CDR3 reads CASSLGGRAGGADTQYF. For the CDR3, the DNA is TGTGCCAGCAGCTTAGGAGGGCGAGCGGGAGGGGCAGATACGCAGTATTTT. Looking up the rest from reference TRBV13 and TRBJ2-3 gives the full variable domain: AAGVIQSPRHLIKEKRETATLKCYPIPRHDTVYWYQQGPGQDPQFLISFYEKMQSDKGSIPDRFSAQQFSDYHSELNMSSLELGDSALYFCASSLGGRAGGADTQYFGPGTRLTVL.

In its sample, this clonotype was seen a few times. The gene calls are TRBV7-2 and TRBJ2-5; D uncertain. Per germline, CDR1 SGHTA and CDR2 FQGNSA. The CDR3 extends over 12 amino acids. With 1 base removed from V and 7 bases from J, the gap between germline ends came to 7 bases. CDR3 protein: CASSLEVGTQYF. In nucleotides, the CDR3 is TGTGCCAGCAGCTTAGAAGTAGGGACCCAGTACTTC.

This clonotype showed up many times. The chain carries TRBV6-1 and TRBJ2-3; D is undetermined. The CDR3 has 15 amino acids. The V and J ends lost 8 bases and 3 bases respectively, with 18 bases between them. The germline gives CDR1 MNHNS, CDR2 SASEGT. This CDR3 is CASVRVGAGTDTQYF. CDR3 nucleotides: TGTGCCAGCGTCAGAGTGGGCGCTGGGACAGATACGCAGTATTTT.

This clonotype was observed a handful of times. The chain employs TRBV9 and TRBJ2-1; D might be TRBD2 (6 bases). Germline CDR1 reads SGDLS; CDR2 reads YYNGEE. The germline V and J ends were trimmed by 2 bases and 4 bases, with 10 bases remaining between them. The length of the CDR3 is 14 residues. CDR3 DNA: TGTGCCAGCAGCGTCCGGGACTCTTACAATGAGCAGTTCTTC. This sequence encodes CASSVRDSYNEQFF.